The TCR beta chain under discussion was sequenced for a study of a mutant IDH1 vaccine in newly diagnosed glioma (dated by TCRdb to the early 2020s). The study in broad terms: Eight vaccinations were administered to patients in weeks 1, 3, 5, 7, 11, 15, 19 and 23, corresponding to visits V03 through V10. Peripheral blood was drawn at six visits: V03 (baseline), V05, V07, V10, V12 and V13. Longitudinal TCRB deep sequencing was performed for roughly 27 treated patients wherever samples were available for exploratory analyses. Vaccination was initiated 4-6 weeks after radiotherapy alone, or concurrently with temozolomide cycles in the chemotherapy-containing groups. Of the approximately 29 treated patients, around 62% were male and roughly 40% were female, and a mean age of approximately 40 years was recorded. Prior to enrollment, patients had been given standard therapy consisting of radiotherapy alone, temozolomide alone, or radiochemotherapy with temozolomide, with the combination given to most patients.

Library generation was performed with the immunoSEQ multiplex PCR assay. Rearranged TCR beta chain sequences were amplified using the hsTCRB Kit according to the manufacturer's protocol. TCRB libraries were sequenced on an Illumina MiSeq. For the original study's pipeline: The kit vendor's proprietary platform handled demultiplexing, trimming and gene mapping. TCRdb obtained this table from immuneACCESS and retained in-frame rearrangements with V and J assigned. These tables miss some clones; where compared with another copy, unresolved V genes account for less than half of the shortfall, and the remainder is unexplained. That table gives V, J and clone size, and the DNA gave D and trimming. The sample table lists approximately 61,000 clones, roughly 80% of them with a count of one. 5.5% to 7% of the sample lies in the top ten. Its CDR3 holds 14 amino acids, cysteine through phenylalanine. CDR3 DNA is the only sequence kept; it has 42 bases, read in frame from the first base. CDR1 and CDR2, per the germline V gene, are SGDLS and YYNGEE. V gives up 6 bases and J gives up 6 bases, and the segment between their germline ends measures 15 bases.

Reading the label with the study, this specimen's time point is: week 11, during vaccination. A 20-mer mutant IDH1 peptide at 300 micrograms in Montanide made up each vaccine dose, which was injected subcutaneously together with topical imiquimod. The donors had newly diagnosed IDH1-mutant astrocytomas of WHO grade 3 or 4 that showed loss of nuclear ATRX. The samples were drawn from NOA16, a multicentre, single-arm, open-label phase I trial in Germany that tested a mutant IDH1 peptide vaccine in humans for the first time. Genomic DNA for TCRB sequencing was extracted from EDTA blood using the DNeasy Blood and Tissue Kit. General findings and caveats noted by the study authors: It was noted by the authors that analyses of patient blood samples could not be reproduced owing to sample limitations. Changes in the top peripheral T cell clonotypes picked up by TCRB sequencing did not appear to be linked to pseudoprogression. Availability determined which PBMC samples were chosen for TCRB deep sequencing. Immune responses induced by the vaccine were seen in 93.3% of patients across multiple MHC alleles.

Worth noting for this clone: It has no known antigen specificity. Qualities for individual bases were not recorded, and no much larger clone is one base off.

This clonotype originated in a man between 50 and 59 years old with glioma. The material was PBMCs, obtained from a glioma patient whose treatment included an IDH1 peptide vaccine. The V and J segments used are TRBV9 and TRBJ2-2; the D gene is possibly TRBD1 or TRBD2, each agreeing over 6 bases. The bases read TGTGCCAGCAAAAAACAGGGAGGCGCCGGGGAGCTGTTTTTT. Its protein product is CASKKQGGAGELFF. The entire variable domain, with the stretches around the CDR3 drawn from the reference TRBV9 and TRBJ2-2 proteins, is DSGVTQTPKHLITATGQRVTLRCSPRSGDLSVYWYQQSLDQGLQFLIQYYNGEERAKGNILERFSAQQFPDLHSELNLSSLELGDSALYFCASKKQGGAGELFFGEGSRLTVL.